This TCR beta chain was identified during a study of CD8 T cells in Susac syndrome. RNA, at roughly 0.5 to 1 ug, was reverse transcribed with random hexamers. Amplification of TCR beta CDR3 by immunoSEQ multiplex PCR spanned 54 Vbeta and 13 Jbeta. From the immunoSEQ multiplex PCR reads, TCRdb called clonotypes with MiXCR, one entry per CDR3 protein. Of over 350,000 distinct CDR3 sequences listed, around 83% were seen once; the top ten hold approximately 0.12%. The T cells that were sequenced for TCR beta were CD8+ and CD4+ cells from blood. FACS enriched CD8+ TEMRA cells, while bulk CD8+ and CD4+ were negatively isolated. Trimming stripped 6 bases from V and 3 bases from J, with 12 bases between. CDR3 length: 14 amino acids.

The sequenced sample was CD8+ T cells from PBMCs. V and J are TRBV12-3 or TRBV12-4 and TRBJ1-3; D possibly corresponds to TRBD1 (5 bases). This clonotype was obtained from a human donor with multiple sclerosis. CDR3 residues: CASRSGTGGNTIYF. The DNA of the CDR3 is TGTGCCAGCAGATCCGGGACCGGTGGAAACACCATATATTTT.